This entry describes one T cell receptor (beta chain). The antigen is undetermined. The data were produced by immunoSEQ multiplex PCR, yet TCRdb's version contains in-frame clones alone and is incomplete. The profile shows approximately 100,000 clones, roughly nine tenths of them singletons. The source of the sample is a study of T cell responses to AZD1222 COVID-19 vaccine. Study findings and constraints: Sampled repertoires all dated from after the peak T cell response.

Germline V lookup: CDR1 SEHNR, CDR2 FQNEAQ (reference sequence). This CDR3 is 15 amino acids long. V lost 5 bases to trimming and J lost 3 bases; unmatched junction nucleotides: 8. The TCR originated in an adult who received the MenACWY meningococcal vaccine as a control. This material consisted of peripheral blood, taken 28 days after the second dose of the MenACWY control vaccine. The chain combines TRBV7-9 with TRBJ2-5; 8 positions match TRBD1. CDR3 loop: CASSRPATGEETQYF. The CDR3 nucleotides read TGTGCCAGCAGCCGTCCCGCGACAGGGGAAGAGACCCAGTACTTC.